This T cell receptor beta chain was recovered during a study of human T cells and chemical hapten exposure. About the study: A 2 cm by 2 cm inner upper arm patch received 2% DPC for sensitization. Predominantly women, the patients had alopecia areata, totalis or universalis.

V gave up 7 bases and J gave up 7 bases, with 20 bases separating them. Germline V CDR1 and CDR2: MNHEY, SVGEGT. The CDR3 sequence is 15 residues long. Study-level points and caveats: Higher patch test scores went with higher counts of PT1 expanded TCRs.

Time point denoted: patch test 1, 2 weeks after DPC sensitization. Stated treatment: therapeutic diphenylcyclopropenone sensitization with weekly scalp DPC. Every donor had alopecia and was 18 to 70 years old; all were suitable for DPC. From the RACE reads, TCRdb called clonotypes with MiXCR, one entry per CDR3 protein. Of some 350,000 distinct CDR3 sequences listed, roughly 6.9% were seen once; the top ten hold around 8.4%. Ten or more counts support this clonotype. Its antigen is currently unknown. The clonotype was recovered from a woman between 18 and 29 years old with alopecia areata. Some clones in this sample may be carry-over from other donors' samples. The sequenced sample was whole blood, obtained in connection with sensitization to the hapten diphenylcyclopropenone (DPC). This sequence joins TRBV6-2 or TRBV6-3 and TRBJ1-5; D might be TRBD1 (6 bases). The DNA for the CDR3 is TGTGCCAGCAATTCGATACAGGGCCCAGGACAGCCCCAGCATTTT. Translated: CASNSIQGPGQPQHF.